The T cell receptor (beta chain) described here comes from a study of blood T cell repertoires in COVID-19 (dated by TCRdb to about 2020). Background for the entire study: Samples from collaborators originated in the United States, Italy and Spain and spanned both the acute and convalescent phases of COVID-19. The prospective study material was composed of cDNA or gDNA derived from T cells, B-cell-depleted T cells, or PBMCs. Deeply sampled blood TCRbeta repertoires from subjects exposed to, actively infected with, or recovered from COVID-19 were included in the dataset. A freely available public database, intended as a resource for researchers studying the immune response to SARS-CoV-2, is where the repertoires were released. Samples were obtained from the ongoing ImmuneRACE study (first 160 participants) and from over 1,000 subjects provided by 6 global collaborators. The sample metadata nearly always contained a de-identified subject ID, COVID-19 status, age in years and sex. Where HLA class I and class II types were available, the types were taken from metadata supplied by the sample provider, not from assay-based typing.

At the junction V is shortened by 3 bases and J by 2 bases, with 8 bases in between. Looking up the germline V gene (reference sequence) yields CDR1 LNHDA and CDR2 SQIVND. The CDR3 numbers 15 residues from cysteine through phenylalanine. Solely the CDR3 DNA is kept, with 45 bases framed from the first base. The collaborating institutions used their own protocols to collect whole blood in K2EDTA tubes. Collaborator samples were shipped for TCRbeta analysis as frozen whole blood, isolated PBMCs, or DNA extracted from either sample type. A remark on this clone: The specificity of this receptor is unknown. Base quality data are lacking; no much larger clone is found one base away.

TCRbeta CDR3 regions were amplified from genomic DNA using the immunoSEQ Assay, a bias-controlled multiplex PCR. Regarding the original processing steps: The number of nucleated cells in each sample was estimated by amplification of reference gene primers within the assay. To quantify the absolute abundance of each unique TCRbeta CDR3 rearrangement, sequence reads were collapsed and filtered. For each sample, productive Simpson clonality was calculated by taking the square root of Simpson's diversity index across productive rearrangements. The table was pulled from immuneACCESS by TCRdb, which kept in-frame rearrangements only. Such tables lose some clones; where checked, under half of the loss comes from unresolved V genes, and the rest has no known cause. D and trimming come from the DNA, and the V and J calls and clone size come from that table. The sample has tens of thousands of clones on record, 70% to 90% of them singletons. The biggest ten clones account for roughly 12% of the sample.

Paper-wide results and their limitations: The quantity of clinical and demographic metadata differed by source and by participant and was supplied without curation.

The clonotype was recovered from a human donor in a cohort sampled during active COVID-19. Recombination joined TRBV19 with TRBJ2-6; confidence is insufficient to name the D gene. Sequenced sample: peripheral blood. CDR3 sequence: CASSILMAGANVLTF. The nucleotide sequence reads TGTGCCAGTAGTATCCTAATGGCTGGGGCCAACGTCCTGACTTTC.